This T cell receptor (beta chain) came from a study of cytomegalovirus exposure and HLA in healthy donors. Study in general: According to later analysis, the same platform produced the roughly 130 validation and several hundred first-cohort repertoires. General study results and limits: Confirmation was obtained in vitro that a few CMV-associated chains are specific for CMV antigens. TCR clusters originating in the first cohort tended to co-occur in the roughly 110 validation repertoires, according to a later analysis. The study flagged about 150 TCR beta chains as cytomegalovirus-associated.

Germline values: CDR1 KGHSH, CDR2 LQKENI. After removal of 3 bases from V and 4 bases from J, the junction contained 4 bases not matched to a gene. The CDR3 extends over 15 amino acids. The method was immunoSEQ multiplex PCR; TCRdb's version includes in-frame clones alone and lacks a portion of them. The repertoire has 200,000 to 250,000 clones, roughly 80% of them found once; the top ten carry 4.5% to 6%. As concerns this clone: What it binds is unknown.

The chain is built from TRBV18 and TRBJ1-1; TRBD1 matches 11 bases. The sequenced sample was PBMCs. This clonotype was obtained from a woman aged 18-30 years in good health and CMV-seronegative. This chain's CDR3 is CASSPGQGAGTEAFF. Here the CDR3 DNA reads TGTGCCAGCTCACCTGGACAGGGGGCGGGCACTGAAGCTTTCTTT.